The present entry profiles one T cell receptor beta chain with its context. Antigen specificity is unknown. This entry belongs to a study of early T cells in non-severe SARS-CoV-2 infection. The wider study: Chains were unpaired, as sequencing was done on bulk RNA from unsorted whole blood. General observations from the study: Private and CD4 specificities were missed by VDJdb matching, skewed to anti-spike CD8.

V lost 8 bases to trimming and J lost 6 bases; unmatched junction nucleotides: 9. CDR1 is MDHEN and CDR2 is SYDVKM in the germline V gene. CDR3 length: 14 residues. As part of library construction, unique molecular identifiers were attached to individual cDNA molecules. TCRdb processed the 5' RACE reads anew with MiXCR; each CDR3 protein has one entry. The data show more than 80,000 distinct CDR3 sequences, 13% to 15% seen once. The sequence came from an adult who was a healthcare worker with PCR-confirmed SARS-CoV-2 infection or an uninfected control (not recorded which). The sample comprised whole blood. V gene TRBV28 combines with J gene TRBJ2-7, with 11 nucleotides matching TRBD1. DNA of the CDR3: TGTGCCAGCCGTATGCCCGGGACAGGGGGCGAGCAGTACTTC. Translated, it gives CASRMPGTGGEQYF.